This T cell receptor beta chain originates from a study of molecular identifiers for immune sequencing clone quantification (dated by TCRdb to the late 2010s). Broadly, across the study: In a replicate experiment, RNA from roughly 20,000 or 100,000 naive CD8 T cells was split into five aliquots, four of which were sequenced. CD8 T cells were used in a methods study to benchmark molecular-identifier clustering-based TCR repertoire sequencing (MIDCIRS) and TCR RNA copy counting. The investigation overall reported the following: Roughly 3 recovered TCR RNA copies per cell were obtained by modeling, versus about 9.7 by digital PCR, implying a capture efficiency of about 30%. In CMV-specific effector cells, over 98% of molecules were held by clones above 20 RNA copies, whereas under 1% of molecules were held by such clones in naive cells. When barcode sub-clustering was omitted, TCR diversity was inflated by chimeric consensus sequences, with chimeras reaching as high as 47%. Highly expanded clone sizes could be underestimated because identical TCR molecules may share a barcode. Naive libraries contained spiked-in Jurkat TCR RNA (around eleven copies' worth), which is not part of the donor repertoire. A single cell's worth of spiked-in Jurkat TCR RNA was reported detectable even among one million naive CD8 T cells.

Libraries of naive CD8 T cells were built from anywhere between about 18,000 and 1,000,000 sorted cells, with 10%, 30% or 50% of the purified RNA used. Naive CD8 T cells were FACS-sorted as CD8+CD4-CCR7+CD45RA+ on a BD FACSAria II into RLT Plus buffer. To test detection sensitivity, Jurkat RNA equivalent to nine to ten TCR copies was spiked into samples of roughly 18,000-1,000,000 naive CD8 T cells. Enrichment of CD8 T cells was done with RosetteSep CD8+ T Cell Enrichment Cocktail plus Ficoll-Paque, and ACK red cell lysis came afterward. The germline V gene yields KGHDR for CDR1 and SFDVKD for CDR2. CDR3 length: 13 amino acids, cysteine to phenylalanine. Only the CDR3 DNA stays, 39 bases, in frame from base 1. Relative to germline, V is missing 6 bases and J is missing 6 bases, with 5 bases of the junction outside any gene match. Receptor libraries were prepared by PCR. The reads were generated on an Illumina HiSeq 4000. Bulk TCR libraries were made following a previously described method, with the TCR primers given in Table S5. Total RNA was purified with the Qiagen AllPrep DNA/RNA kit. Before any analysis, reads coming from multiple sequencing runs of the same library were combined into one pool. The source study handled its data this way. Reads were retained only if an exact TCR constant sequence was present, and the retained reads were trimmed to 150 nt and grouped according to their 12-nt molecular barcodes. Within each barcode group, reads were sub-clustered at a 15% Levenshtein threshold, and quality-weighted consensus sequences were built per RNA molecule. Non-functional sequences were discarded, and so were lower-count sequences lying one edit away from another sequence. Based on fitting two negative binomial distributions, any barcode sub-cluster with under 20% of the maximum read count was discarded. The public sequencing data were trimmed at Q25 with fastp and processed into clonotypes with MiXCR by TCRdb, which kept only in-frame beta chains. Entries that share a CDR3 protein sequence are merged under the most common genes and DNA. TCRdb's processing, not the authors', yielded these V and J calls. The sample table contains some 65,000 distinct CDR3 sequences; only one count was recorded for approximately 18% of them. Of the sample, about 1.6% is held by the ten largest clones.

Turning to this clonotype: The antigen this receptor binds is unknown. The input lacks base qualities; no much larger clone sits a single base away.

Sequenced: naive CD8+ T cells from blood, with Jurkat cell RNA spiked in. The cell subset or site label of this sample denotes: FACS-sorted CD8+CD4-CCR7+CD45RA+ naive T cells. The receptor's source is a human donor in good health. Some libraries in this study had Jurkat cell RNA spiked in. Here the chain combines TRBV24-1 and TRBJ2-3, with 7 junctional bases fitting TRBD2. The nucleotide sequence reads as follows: TGTGCCACCAGTCTAGCGGAGGGGGATACGCAGTATTTT. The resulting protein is CATSLAEGDTQYF.